These 25 T cell receptor beta chains were all obtained from the same sample, sequenced in a study of blood T cell repertoires in COVID-19. Assay used: immunoSEQ multiplex PCR; TCRdb lists only in-frame clones, some missing. The sample holds a few hundred thousand clones, around 86% seen once. Sequencing used peripheral blood. These receptors all come from a woman between 50 and 59 years old with acute or convalescent COVID-19.

This chain links TRBV7-9 with TRBJ1-5; 9 bases agree with TRBD1. In germline, CDR1 is SEHNR, CDR2 FQNEAQ (reference sequence). The CDR3 runs to 16 residues. V shed 5 bases and J 0 bases; nucleotides not matched to a gene: 5. The CDR3 loop reads CASSLDRGYSNQPQHF. CDR3 DNA: TGTGCCAGCAGCCTGGACAGGGGATATAGCAATCAGCCCCAGCATTTT.

This chain uses TRBV11-2 with TRBJ2-3, with D uncertain. This CDR3 comprises 16 residues. Trimming cost V 2 bases and J 5 bases, with 17 bases left between them. CDR1 is SGHAT and CDR2 is FQNNGV in the germline V gene. In DNA form, the CDR3 reads TGTGCCAGCAGCTTAAATCCGGGTTCCCTCGGAGATACGCAGTATTTT. Protein: CASSLNPGSLGDTQYF.

The chain couples TRBV2 to TRBJ1-4; 7 bases align to TRBD1. This CDR3 has 14 residues. Germline assignment: CDR1 SNHLY and CDR2 FYNNEI. J was trimmed by 4 bases and V by 7 bases; bases with no gene match: 6. The CDR3, as DNA: TGTGCCAGCACCCGACAGGGTGATAATGAAAAACTGTTTTTT. Amino acid sequence: CASTRQGDNEKLFF.

J is TRBJ2-7 and V is TRBV6-2 or TRBV6-3; the match to TRBD1 covers 9 bases. With 5 bases clipped from V and 4 bases from J, the junction kept 9 bases outside the gene matches. The CDR3 is 15 residues long. Per the germline V gene, CDR1 is MNHEY and CDR2 is SVGEGT. In DNA, the CDR3 is TGTGCCAGCAGTCCCGCCGGGACAGGGAAATACGAGCAGTACTTC. As protein: CASSPAGTGKYEQYF.

This sequence joins TRBV28 and TRBJ2-5; TRBD2 matches at 8 bases. This CDR3 is built from 16 residues. Germline V gene data show CDR1 as MDHEN and CDR2 as SYDVKM. The junction had 12 bases not matched to a gene; V was cut back by 5 bases and J by 4 bases. CDR3 loop: CASSTVRGGAGETQYF. The DNA for the CDR3 is TGTGCCAGCAGTACGGTCCGGGGGGGCGCGGGAGAGACCCAGTACTTC.

The rearrangement links TRBV15 to TRBJ2-2, with 10 bases aligning to TRBD2. Germline CDR1 LNHNV, CDR2 YYDKDF (reference sequence). The length of the CDR3 is 15 residues. After removal of 0 bases from V and 9 bases from J, the junction contained 4 bases not matched to a gene. CDR3 residues: CATSRDLSGGRELFF. CDR3 nucleotides: TGTGCCACCAGCAGAGATCTTAGCGGGGGGAGGGAGCTGTTTTTT.

This rearrangement joins TRBV6-5 to TRBJ1-1, with 10 positions matching TRBD1. Germline V lookup: CDR1 MNHEY, CDR2 SVGAGI. The CDR3 has 16 amino acids. Losses at the gene ends were 0 bases for V and 5 bases for J; bases not matched to a gene: 6. The CDR3 DNA is TGTGCCAGCAGTTACTCGACCGGGACAGGGGTGACTGAAGCTTTCTTT. Translated, it gives CASSYSTGTGVTEAFF.

The V gene is TRBV19, the J gene TRBJ1-1; 7 bases map to TRBD1. Germline CDR1 LNHDA, CDR2 SQIVND (reference sequence). The CDR3 totals 14 residues. J was trimmed by 2 bases and V by 6 bases; bases with no gene match: 6. The CDR3 DNA reads as TGTGCCAGTAGGGCCGGGACAGTTAACACTGAAGCTTTCTTT. Translated, it gives CASRAGTVNTEAFF.

This sequence joins TRBV7-3 and TRBJ2-3; TRBD2 aligns across 9 bases. V lost 2 bases and J lost 3; bases outside the gene matches: 9. CDR1 SGHTA and CDR2 FQGTGA come from the germline V gene. The CDR3 is made up of 17 amino acids. The CDR3 sequence is CASSLAGLALETDTQYF. The CDR3 coding sequence is TGTGCCAGCAGCTTAGCCGGACTAGCGTTAGAGACAGATACGCAGTATTTT.

The chain has TRBV5-1 and TRBJ1-4; D is ambiguous. The CDR3 has 14 amino acids. The germline CDR1 and CDR2 sequences are SGHRS and YFSETQ. Trimming removed 2 bases from V and 0 bases from J, with 5 bases in between. Here the CDR3 reads CASSLQTTNEKLFF. The CDR3 coding sequence is TGCGCCAGCAGCTTACAGACAACTAATGAAAAACTGTTTTTT.

V gene TRBV18 combines with J gene TRBJ2-1; 10 bases match TRBD2. The J segment lost 6 bases and the V segment lost 0 bases, leaving 5 bases of the junction unmatched. The CDR3 length is 16 residues. Per the germline V gene, CDR1 is KGHSH and CDR2 is LQKENI. The CDR3 sequence: CASSPPWASGSNEQFF. In DNA form, the CDR3 reads TGTGCCAGCTCACCACCGTGGGCTAGCGGGAGCAATGAGCAGTTCTTC.

V is TRBV28 and J is TRBJ1-1; TRBD1 aligns across 11 bases. In germline, CDR1 is MDHEN, CDR2 SYDVKM. Trimming at V came to 6 bases and at J to 10 bases, leaving 7 bases not matched to a gene. The CDR3 runs to 13 residues. As DNA, the CDR3 is TGTGCCAGCAGCCGCCATGGGACAGGGGGAGCTTTCTTT. Its protein product is CASSRHGTGGAFF.

V and J are TRBV27 and TRBJ1-1; D is unclear. Trimming removed 4 bases at V and 3 bases at J, with 6 bases between. CDR1 and CDR2 from the germline V gene are MNHEY and SMNVEV (reference sequence). This CDR3 comprises 12 residues. The CDR3 loop is CASSSPDTEAFF. The DNA for the CDR3 is TGTGCCAGCAGTTCCCCCGACACTGAAGCTTTCTTT.

The chain combines TRBV2 with TRBJ1-1; D not resolved. Germline V gene sequence: CDR1 SNHLY, CDR2 FYNNEI. This CDR3 spans 13 amino acids. Trimming removed 7 bases at V and 10 bases at J, with 19 bases between. CDR3 in amino acids: CASTRPGTLGAFF. The CDR3 DNA reads as TGTGCCAGCACCCGACCGGGTACCCTGGGAGCTTTCTTT.

This chain joins TRBV7-2 and TRBJ1-2; maybe TRBD1 (5 bases). V lost 3 bases, J lost 2 bases, and 13 bases lay in between. Germline lookup yields CDR1 SGHTA and CDR2 FQGNSA. The CDR3 sequence is 15 residues long. The CDR3 region has the DNA TGTGCCAGCAGCTTTGGGGCTGGGCCAAACTATGGCTACACCTTC. Translating it yields CASSFGAGPNYGYTF.

The genes are TRBV30 and TRBJ1-1, with D hard to call. The CDR3 has 13 amino acids. The ends were cut back, 1 base at V and 7 bases at J, with 13 bases in the middle. Germline V lookup: CDR1 GTSNPN, CDR2 SVGIG (reference sequence). CDR3 region: CAWSDILDFEAFF. For the CDR3, the DNA is TGTGCCTGGAGTGATATACTGGACTTTGAAGCTTTCTTT. The variable domain in full, completed from reference TRBV30 and TRBJ1-1, reads SQTIHQWPATLVQPVGSPLSLECTVEGTSNPNLYWYRQAAGRGLQLLFYSVGIGQISSEVPQNLSASRPQDRQFILSSKKLLLSDSGFYLCAWSDILDFEAFFGQGTRLTVV.

This chain connects TRBV5-6 to TRBJ1-5; 7 bases are shared with TRBD1. J was trimmed by 7 bases and V by 1 base; bases with no gene match: 2. This CDR3 has 13 amino acids. Germline values: CDR1 SGHDT, CDR2 YYEEEE. CDR3: CASSLRQGQPQHF. As DNA, the CDR3 is TGTGCCAGCAGCTTGAGACAGGGCCAGCCCCAGCATTTT.

The rearrangement links TRBV25-1 to TRBJ2-2, with a possible D match to TRBD1 (5 bases). Trimming removed 1 base at V and 0 bases at J, with 12 bases between. The germline V gene has CDR1 MGHDK and CDR2 SYGVNS. The CDR3 has 17 residues. CDR3 amino acids: CASSELETATNTGELFF. CDR3 DNA: TGTGCCAGCAGTGAATTGGAGACAGCTACGAACACCGGGGAGCTGTTTTTT.

Only one count was recorded for this clone. The V call is TRBV27, the J call TRBJ2-7; 9 nucleotides line up with TRBD1. J gave up 3 bases and V 7 bases, and 13 bases lay outside the gene matches. This CDR3 contains 16 residues. Germline-derived CDR1 and CDR2 are MNHEY and SMNVEV (reference sequence). This CDR3 reads CASTPFTGGGIYEQYF. DNA for the CDR3: TGTGCCAGCACGCCCTTCACAGGGGGCGGTATCTACGAGCAGTACTTC.

J is TRBJ2-2 and V is TRBV6-5, with D perhaps matching TRBD2 (6 bases). This CDR3 spans 14 amino acids. CDR1 is MNHEY, CDR2 SVGAGI, per germline. Trimming pared 9 bases from V and 7 bases from J, leaving 18 bases between. In nucleotides, the CDR3 is TGTGCCAGTAGGAGGGCCAGTTCGAACGGGGAGCTGTTTTTT. Its protein product is CASRRASSNGELFF.

The chain uses TRBV5-1 and TRBJ2-1; 9 bases match TRBD1. V shed 4 bases, J shed 8 bases, and the junction held 10 bases outside the gene matches. The CDR3 totals 15 residues. The germline V gene encodes CDR1 SGHRS and CDR2 YFSETQ. The CDR3 DNA reads as TGCGCCAGCAGCACTGGACAGGGGTACTCGGATGAGCAGTTCTTC. Amino acid sequence: CASSTGQGYSDEQFF.

This chain uses TRBV7-2 with TRBJ2-7; 12 positions agree with TRBD2. There are 19 residues in the CDR3. The V and J ends lost 3 bases and 3 bases, in that order; junction bases with no gene match: 15. Germline CDR1 is SGHTA and CDR2 is FQGNSA. The CDR3 DNA sequence: TGTGCCAGCAGCTTCGATAGACTAGCGGGAGAGACTGATTACTACGAGCAGTACTTC. Encoded protein: CASSFDRLAGETDYYEQYF.

This chain connects TRBV5-1 to TRBJ2-3, with 8 positions matching TRBD1. The V segment lost 2 bases and the J segment 5 bases; nucleotides outside the gene matches: 7. Germline V gene data show CDR1 as SGHRS and CDR2 as YFSETQ. CDR3 size: 15 residues. This CDR3 reads CASSFRQGAGDTQYF. Here the CDR3 DNA reads TGCGCCAGCAGCTTTCGGCAGGGGGCAGGAGATACGCAGTATTTT.

The genes are TRBV28 and TRBJ1-2, with a weak D call TRBD1 (6 bases). Per the germline V gene, CDR1 is MDHEN and CDR2 is SYDVKM. V was cut by 3 bases and J by 8 bases, with 13 bases left in between. The CDR3 has 13 residues. CDR3 nucleotide sequence: TGTGCCAGCAGTTTCGGTACAGGGATGGGCTACACCTTC. Translation: CASSFGTGMGYTF.

This clone was seen only a few times. The rearrangement joins TRBV6-5 to TRBJ1-5; 8 bases map to TRBD1. The CDR3 consists of 14 residues. CDR1 and CDR2 from the germline V gene are MNHEY and SVGAGI. Trimming took 8 bases from V and 1 from J; bases not matched to a gene: 4. The DNA for the CDR3 is TGTGCCAGCGAGAGACAGGGGAGCAATCAGCCCCAGCATTTT. Translated, it gives CASERQGSNQPQHF.